This T cell receptor beta chain was obtained from a study of control samples from healthy donors and cancer patients. Assay: immunoSEQ multiplex PCR; the TCRdb copy retains only in-frame clones and omits some. The top ten hold more than 15% of the sample, which has tens of thousands of clones, roughly 91% seen once. The clonotype was recovered from a man in his thirties or forties in good health. The sample taken for sequencing was blood.

This CDR3 reads CASRPRDREETQYF. For the CDR3, the DNA is TGTGCCAGCAGGCCCCGGGACAGGGAAGAGACCCAGTACTTC. V and J are TRBV5-4 and TRBJ2-5; TRBD1 aligns across 9 bases. V gave up 5 bases and J gave up 3 bases; unmatched junction bases: 5. Germline V gene data show CDR1 as SGHNT and CDR2 as YYREEE (reference sequence). The CDR3 runs to 14 residues.